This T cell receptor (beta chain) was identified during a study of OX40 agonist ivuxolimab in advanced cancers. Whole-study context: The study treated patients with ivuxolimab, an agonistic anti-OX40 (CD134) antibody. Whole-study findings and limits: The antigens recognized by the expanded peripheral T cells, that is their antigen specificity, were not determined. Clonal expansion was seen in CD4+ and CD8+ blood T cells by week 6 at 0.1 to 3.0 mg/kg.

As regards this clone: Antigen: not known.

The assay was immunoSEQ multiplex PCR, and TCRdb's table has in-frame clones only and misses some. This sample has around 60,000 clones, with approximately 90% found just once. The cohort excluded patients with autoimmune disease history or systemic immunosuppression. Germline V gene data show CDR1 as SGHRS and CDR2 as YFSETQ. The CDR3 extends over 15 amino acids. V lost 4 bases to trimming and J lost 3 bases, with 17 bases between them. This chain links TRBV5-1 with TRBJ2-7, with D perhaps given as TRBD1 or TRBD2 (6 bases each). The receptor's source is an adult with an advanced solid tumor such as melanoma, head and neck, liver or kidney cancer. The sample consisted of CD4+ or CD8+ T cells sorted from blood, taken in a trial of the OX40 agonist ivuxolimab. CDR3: CASSLTSGALYEQYF. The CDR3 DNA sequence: TGCGCCAGCAGCCTGACCTCGGGGGCCCTCTACGAGCAGTACTTC.